This TCR beta chain is from a study of blood T cell repertoires in COVID-19. TCRdb keeps only in-frame clones here, not all; method: immunoSEQ multiplex PCR. The table shows about 400,000 clones, with 85% to 90% occurring only once. Recovered status in Cohort 3 required two negative PCRs, clearance, or symptom resolution. V shed 3 bases and J shed 2 bases, with 12 bases lying between them. This CDR3 has 15 residues. Germline V CDR1 and CDR2: MNHNS, SASEGT. J is TRBJ2-3 and V is TRBV6-1; a weak D match, TRBD2 (5 bases). Sequenced: PBMCs or T cells enriched from blood (not recorded which). This sequence originates from a woman aged 25 to 39 who had recovered from COVID-19. The CDR3 DNA sequence: TGTGCCAGCAGTGACGGGATTGGGGACACAGATACGCAGTATTTT. This translates into CASSDGIGDTDTQYF.